This TCR beta chain emerged from a study of T cells in Graves' hyperthyroidism and ophthalmopathy. This clonotype was counted a few times. The junction does not match germline at one end; this may be a read error. TCR beta CDR3 sequences were amplified from RNA transcripts. The HTBI primer set was used in a first-round RT-PCR of the TCR CDR3. TCRdb re-called the multiplex PCR reads with MiXCR, one entry per CDR3 protein. The sample comprises 450,000 to 650,000 distinct CDR3 sequences, 15% to 20% of which are singletons, and around 17% rests with the top ten. Germline CDR1 reads SGHDT; CDR2 reads YYEEEE. The CDR3 has 14 amino acids.

J is TRBJ1-4 and V is TRBV5-6, with a tentative D call TRBD1 (5 bases). The source of this sequence is a woman aged 18-35 years with Graves' ophthalmopathy. The specimen sequenced was blood. CDR3 loop: CAGSLVQGGEKLFF. The CDR3 DNA sequence: TGTGCCGGCAGCTTGGTTCAGGGCGGTGAAAAACTGTTTTTT.